The clone carrying this T cell receptor beta chain was recorded only once. Its specificity is not known. CDR3 length: 13 residues. CDR1 is SNHLY and CDR2 is FYNNEI in the germline V gene. Trimming left V 11 bases short and J 4 bases short, with 15 bases between. TCRdb keeps only in-frame clones here, not all; method: immunoSEQ multiplex PCR. The table has more than 65,000 clones, around 90% seen once. The data derive from a study of graft-versus-host responses after intestinal transplantation. Study-level information: All recipients got anti-thymocyte globulin induction, then tacrolimus and steroids for 2 to 3 years. General study findings and limits: Levels of circulating GvH clones at their peak were associated with early post-transplant HvG declines. Detection of GvH clones occurred in recipient marrow, and some had their first appearance in ileum or blood. Where graft-donor T cell macrochimerism was present, patients had high graft-versus-host to host-versus-graft clonal ratios in allografts.

The V call is TRBV2, the J call TRBJ2-1; D gene uncertain. This clonotype originated in a human donor who received an intestinal transplant. The sample was unstimulated CD8+ T cells sorted from spleen or lymph node cells, taken before intestinal transplant. This CDR3 reads CAGVTPEYNEQFF. CDR3 DNA sequence: TGTGCCGGAGTCACCCCGGAATACAATGAGCAGTTCTTC.